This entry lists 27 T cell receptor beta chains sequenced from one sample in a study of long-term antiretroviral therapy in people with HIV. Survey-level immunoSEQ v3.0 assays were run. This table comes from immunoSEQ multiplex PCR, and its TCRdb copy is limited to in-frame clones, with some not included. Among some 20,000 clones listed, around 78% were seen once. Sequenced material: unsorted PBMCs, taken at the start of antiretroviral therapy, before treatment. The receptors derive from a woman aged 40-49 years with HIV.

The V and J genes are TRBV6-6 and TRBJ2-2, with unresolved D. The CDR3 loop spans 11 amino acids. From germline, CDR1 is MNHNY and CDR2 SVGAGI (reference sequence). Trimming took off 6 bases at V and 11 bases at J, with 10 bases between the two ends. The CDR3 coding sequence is TGTGCCAGCAGCAACGCGGATGAGCTGTTTTTT. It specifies CASSNADELFF.

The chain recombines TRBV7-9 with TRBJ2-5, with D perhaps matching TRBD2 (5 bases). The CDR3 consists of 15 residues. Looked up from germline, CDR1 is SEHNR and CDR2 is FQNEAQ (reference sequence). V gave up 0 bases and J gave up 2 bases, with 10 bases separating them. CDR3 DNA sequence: TGTGCCAGCAGCTTAGCGGCGAGACTACAAGAGACCCAGTACTTC. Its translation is CASSLAARLQETQYF.

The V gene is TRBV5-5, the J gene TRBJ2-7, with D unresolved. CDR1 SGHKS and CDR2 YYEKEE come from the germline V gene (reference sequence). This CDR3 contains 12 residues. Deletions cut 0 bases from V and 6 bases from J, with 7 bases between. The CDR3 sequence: CASSLGPFEQYF. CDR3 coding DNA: TGTGCCAGCAGCTTGGGGCCGTTCGAGCAGTACTTC.

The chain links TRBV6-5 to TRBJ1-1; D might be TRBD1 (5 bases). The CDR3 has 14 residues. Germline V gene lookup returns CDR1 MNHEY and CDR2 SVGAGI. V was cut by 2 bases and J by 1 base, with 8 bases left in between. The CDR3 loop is CASSYRQRNTEAFF. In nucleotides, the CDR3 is TGTGCCAGCAGTTACCGACAGCGGAACACTGAAGCTTTCTTT.

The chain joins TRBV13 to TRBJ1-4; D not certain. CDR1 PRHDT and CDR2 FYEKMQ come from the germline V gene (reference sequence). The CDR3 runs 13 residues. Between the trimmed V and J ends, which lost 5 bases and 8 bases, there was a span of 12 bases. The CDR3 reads CASSPPGGEKLFF. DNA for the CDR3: TGTGCCAGCAGCCCCCCGGGTGGGGAAAAACTGTTTTTT. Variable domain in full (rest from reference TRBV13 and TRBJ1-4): AAGVIQSPRHLIKEKRETATLKCYPIPRHDTVYWYQQGPGQDPQFLISFYEKMQSDKGSIPDRFSAQQFSDYHSELNMSSLELGDSALYFCASSPPGGEKLFFGSGTQLSVL.

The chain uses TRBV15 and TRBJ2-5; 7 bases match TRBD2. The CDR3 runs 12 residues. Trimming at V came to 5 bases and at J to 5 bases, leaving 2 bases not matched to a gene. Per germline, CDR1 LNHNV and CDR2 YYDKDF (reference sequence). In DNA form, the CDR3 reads TGTGCCACCAGCCGGGGGGAGGAGACCCAGTACTTC. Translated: CATSRGEETQYF.

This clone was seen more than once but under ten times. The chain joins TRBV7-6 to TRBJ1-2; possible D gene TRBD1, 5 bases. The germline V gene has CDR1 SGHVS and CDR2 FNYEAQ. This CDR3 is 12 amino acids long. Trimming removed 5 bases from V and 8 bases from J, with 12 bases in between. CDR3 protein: CASSPGRGGYTF. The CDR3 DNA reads TGTGCCAGCAGCCCGGGAAGGGGAGGCTACACCTTC.

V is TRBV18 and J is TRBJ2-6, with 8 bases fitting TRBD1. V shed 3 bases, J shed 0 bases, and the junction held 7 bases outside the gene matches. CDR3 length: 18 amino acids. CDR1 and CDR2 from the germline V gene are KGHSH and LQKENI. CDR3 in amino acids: CASSPQGTGGSGANVLTF. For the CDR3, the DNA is TGTGCCAGCTCACCCCAAGGGACAGGAGGCTCTGGGGCCAACGTCCTGACTTTC.

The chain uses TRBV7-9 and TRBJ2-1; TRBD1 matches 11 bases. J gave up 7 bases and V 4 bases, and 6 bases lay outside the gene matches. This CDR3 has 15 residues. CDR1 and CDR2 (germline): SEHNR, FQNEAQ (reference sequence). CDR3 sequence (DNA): TGTGCCAGCAGCTCAGGGACAGGGGGTGGAAATGAGCAGTTCTTC. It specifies CASSSGTGGGNEQFF.

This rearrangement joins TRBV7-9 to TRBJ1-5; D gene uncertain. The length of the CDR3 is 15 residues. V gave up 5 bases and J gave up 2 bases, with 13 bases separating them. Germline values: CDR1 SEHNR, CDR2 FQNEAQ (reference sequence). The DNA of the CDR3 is TGTGCCAGCAGCCGTGGGTGGGGAGGCAATCAGCCCCAGCATTTT. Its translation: CASSRGWGGNQPQHF.

The CDR3 DNA reads TGTGCCAGCAGCTTAGACGGCCCTAGCGGGGGGGACGAGCAGTACTTC. Translating it yields CASSLDGPSGGDEQYF. The gene calls are TRBV7-9 and TRBJ2-7; 12 nucleotides match TRBD2. The CDR3 sequence is 16 residues long. Trimming removed 1 base from V and 5 bases from J; junction bases left unmatched: 6. Germline V gene data show CDR1 as SEHNR and CDR2 as FQNEAQ (reference sequence).

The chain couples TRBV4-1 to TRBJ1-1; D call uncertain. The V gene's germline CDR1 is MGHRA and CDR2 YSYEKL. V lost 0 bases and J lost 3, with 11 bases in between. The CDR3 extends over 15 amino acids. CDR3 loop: CASSQDPGADTEAFF. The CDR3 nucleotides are TGCGCCAGCAGCCAAGATCCCGGTGCGGACACTGAAGCTTTCTTT.

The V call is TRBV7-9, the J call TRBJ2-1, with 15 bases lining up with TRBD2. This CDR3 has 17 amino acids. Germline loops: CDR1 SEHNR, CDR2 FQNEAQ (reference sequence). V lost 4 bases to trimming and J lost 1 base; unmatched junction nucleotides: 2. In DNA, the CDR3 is TGTGCCAGCAGCTCGGGACTAGCGGGGGGATCCTACAATGAGCAGTTCTTC. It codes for CASSSGLAGGSYNEQFF. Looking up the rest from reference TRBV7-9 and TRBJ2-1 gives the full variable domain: DTGVSQNPRHKITKRGQNVTFRCDPISEHNRLYWYRQTLGQGPEFLTYFQNEAQLEKSRLLSDRFSAERPKGSFSTLEIQRTEQGDSAMYLCASSSGLAGGSYNEQFFGPGTRLTVL.

The DNA of the CDR3 is TGTGCCAGCAGCTTAGGAACTAACACTGAAGCTTTCTTT. Amino acids: CASSLGTNTEAFF. The rearrangement links TRBV5-5 to TRBJ1-1; D is unresolved. V was clipped by 2 bases and J by 2 bases, with 7 bases between them. In germline, CDR1 is SGHKS, CDR2 YYEKEE (reference sequence). This CDR3 comprises 13 residues.

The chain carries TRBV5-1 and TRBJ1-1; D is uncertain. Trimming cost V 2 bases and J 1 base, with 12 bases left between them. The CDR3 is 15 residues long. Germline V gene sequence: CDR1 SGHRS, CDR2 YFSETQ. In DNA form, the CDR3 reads TGCGCCAGCAGCTTTGAACGCCTCGGGAACACTGAAGCTTTCTTT. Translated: CASSFERLGNTEAFF. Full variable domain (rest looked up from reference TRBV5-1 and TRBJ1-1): KAGVTQTPRYLIKTRGQQVTLSCSPISGHRSVSWYQQTPGQGLQFLFEYFSETQRNKGNFPGRFSGRQFSNSRSEMNVSTLELGDSALYLCASSFERLGNTEAFFGQGTRLTVV.

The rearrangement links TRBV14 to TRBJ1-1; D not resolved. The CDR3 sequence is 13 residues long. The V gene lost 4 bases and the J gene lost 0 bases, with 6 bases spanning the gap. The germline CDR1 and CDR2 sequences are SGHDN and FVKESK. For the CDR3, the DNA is TGTGCCAGCAGCCCCAGTTTGAACACTGAAGCTTTCTTT. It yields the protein CASSPSLNTEAFF.

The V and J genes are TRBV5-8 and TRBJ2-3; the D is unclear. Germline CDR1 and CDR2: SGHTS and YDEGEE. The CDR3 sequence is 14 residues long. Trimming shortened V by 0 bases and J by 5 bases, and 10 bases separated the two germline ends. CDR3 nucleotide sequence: TGTGCCAGCAGCTTGGAGGGCGTGGGAGATACGCAGTATTTT. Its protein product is CASSLEGVGDTQYF.

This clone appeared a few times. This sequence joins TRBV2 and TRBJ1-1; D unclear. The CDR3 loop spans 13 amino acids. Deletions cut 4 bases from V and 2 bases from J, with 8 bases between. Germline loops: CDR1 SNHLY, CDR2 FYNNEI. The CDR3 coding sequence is TGTGCCAGCAGTGTTGCCTTTAACACTGAAGCTTTCTTT. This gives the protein CASSVAFNTEAFF.

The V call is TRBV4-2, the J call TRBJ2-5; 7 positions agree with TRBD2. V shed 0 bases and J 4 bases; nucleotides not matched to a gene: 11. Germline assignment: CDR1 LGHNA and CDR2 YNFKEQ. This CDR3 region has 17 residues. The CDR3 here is CASSQEGGAGVRETQYF. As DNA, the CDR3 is TGTGCCAGCAGCCAAGAAGGAGGCGCGGGGGTGCGAGAGACCCAGTACTTC.

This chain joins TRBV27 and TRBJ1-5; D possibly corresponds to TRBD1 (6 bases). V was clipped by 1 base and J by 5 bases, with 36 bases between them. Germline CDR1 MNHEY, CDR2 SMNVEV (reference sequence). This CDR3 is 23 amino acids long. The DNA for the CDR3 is TGTGCCAGCAGTTTATATCCTCTCGGCTCGAGCCCTATCTTCGACAGGAGCGATCAGCCCCAGCATTTT. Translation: CASSLYPLGSSPIFDRSDQPQHF.

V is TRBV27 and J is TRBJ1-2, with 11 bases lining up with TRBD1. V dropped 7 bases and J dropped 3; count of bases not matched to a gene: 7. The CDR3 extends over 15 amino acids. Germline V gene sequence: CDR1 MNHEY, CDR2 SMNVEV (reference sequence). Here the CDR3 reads CASKFGQGAYYGYTF. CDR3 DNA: TGTGCCAGCAAATTCGGACAGGGGGCTTACTATGGCTACACCTTC.

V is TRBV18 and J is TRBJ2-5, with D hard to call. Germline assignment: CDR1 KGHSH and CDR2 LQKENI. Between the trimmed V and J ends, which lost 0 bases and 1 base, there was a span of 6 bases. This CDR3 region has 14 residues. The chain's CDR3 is CASSPPHGQETQYF. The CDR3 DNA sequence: TGTGCCAGCTCACCACCACACGGCCAAGAGACCCAGTACTTC.

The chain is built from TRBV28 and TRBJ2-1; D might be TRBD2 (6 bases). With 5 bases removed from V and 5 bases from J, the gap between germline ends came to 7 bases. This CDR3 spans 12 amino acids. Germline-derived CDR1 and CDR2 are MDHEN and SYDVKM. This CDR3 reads CASSGRHNEQFF. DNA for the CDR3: TGTGCCAGCAGTGGGAGGCACAATGAGCAGTTCTTC.

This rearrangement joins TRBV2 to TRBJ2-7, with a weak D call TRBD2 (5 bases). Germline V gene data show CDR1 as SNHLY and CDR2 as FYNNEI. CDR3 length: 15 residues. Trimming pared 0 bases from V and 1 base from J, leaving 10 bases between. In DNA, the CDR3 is TGTGCCAGCAGTGAAGCAGGGAGAGGATCCTACGAGCAGTACTTC. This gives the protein CASSEAGRGSYEQYF.

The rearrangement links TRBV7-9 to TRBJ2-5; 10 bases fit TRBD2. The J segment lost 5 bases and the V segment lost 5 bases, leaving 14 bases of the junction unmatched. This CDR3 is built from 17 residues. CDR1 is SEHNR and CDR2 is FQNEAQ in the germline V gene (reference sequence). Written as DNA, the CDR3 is TGTGCCAGCAGCCTCTCTGAGCGGGGGGGCCTTTGGGAGACCCAGTACTTC. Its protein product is CASSLSERGGLWETQYF. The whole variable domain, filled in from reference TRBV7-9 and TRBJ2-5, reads DTGVSQNPRHKITKRGQNVTFRCDPISEHNRLYWYRQTLGQGPEFLTYFQNEAQLEKSRLLSDRFSAERPKGSFSTLEIQRTEQGDSAMYLCASSLSERGGLWETQYFGPGTRLLVL.

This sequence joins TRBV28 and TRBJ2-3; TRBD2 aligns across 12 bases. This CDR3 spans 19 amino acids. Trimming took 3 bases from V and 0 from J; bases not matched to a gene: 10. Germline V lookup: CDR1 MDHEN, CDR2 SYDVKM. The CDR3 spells CASSFGGTSGPPSTDTQYF. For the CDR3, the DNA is TGTGCCAGCAGTTTCGGCGGGACTAGCGGGCCTCCTAGCACAGATACGCAGTATTTT. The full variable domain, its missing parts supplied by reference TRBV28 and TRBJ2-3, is DVKVTQSSRYLVKRTGEKVFLECVQDMDHENMFWYRQDPGLGLRLIYFSYDVKMKEKGDIPEGYSVSREKKERFSLILESASTNQTSMYLCASSFGGTSGPPSTDTQYFGPGTRLTVL.

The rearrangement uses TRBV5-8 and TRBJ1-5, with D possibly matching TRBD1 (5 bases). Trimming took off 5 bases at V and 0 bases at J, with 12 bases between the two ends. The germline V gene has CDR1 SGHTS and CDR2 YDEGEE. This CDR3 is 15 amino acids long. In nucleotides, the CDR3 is TGTGCCAGCAGTTTAGACAGTTCTAGCAATCAGCCCCAGCATTTT. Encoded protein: CASSLDSSSNQPQHF.